Each of the 30 T cell receptor beta chains below was sequenced from the same sample in a study of T-cell reconstitution after alpha-beta-depleted transplantation in children. Unique molecular identifiers were incorporated into the prepared TCRbeta library. TCRdb reprocessed the PCR reads via MiXCR and lists one record per CDR3 protein. The top ten hold approximately 6% of the sample, which has 240,000 or so distinct CDR3 sequences, roughly 8.2% seen once. The sample was PBMCs, mostly from graft donor cells, taken 180 days after TCRalphabeta/CD19-depleted stem cell transplant. Source of these receptors: a male patient between 5 and 17 years old who had a stem cell transplant for acute lymphoblastic leukemia, so the T cells may come from the graft donor.

This clonotype was found many times. The gene calls are TRBV5-1 and TRBJ1-4; D might be TRBD1 (5 bases). The germline CDR1 and CDR2 sequences are SGHRS and YFSETQ. This CDR3 is built from 15 residues. Trimming shortened V by 1 base and J by 5 bases, and 12 bases separated the two germline ends. The CDR3 nucleotides read TGCGCCAGCAGCTTGATCGGGGGGATGAATGAAAAACTGTTTTTT. Its protein is CASSLIGGMNEKLFF.

This clonotype was observed at least ten times. The J gene is TRBJ1-1, the V gene TRBV28; D unresolved. Germline CDR1 is MDHEN and CDR2 is SYDVKM. This CDR3 spans 12 amino acids. Trimming left V 7 bases short and J 11 bases short, with 17 bases between. The CDR3 reads CASNPRAREAFF. The CDR3 region has the DNA TGTGCCAGCAACCCCCGGGCCCGAGAGGCTTTCTTT.

The table lists this clonotype with many counts. The V call is TRBV29-1, the J call TRBJ2-1; possibly TRBD1 or TRBD2 for D (5 bases each). Germline V gene lookup returns CDR1 SQVTM and CDR2 ANQGSEA. V lost 3 bases, J lost 0 bases, and 6 bases lay in between. The CDR3 spans 13 residues. The CDR3 DNA reads TGCAGCGTTGAGAGGGGCTCCTACAATGAGCAGTTCTTC. It encodes CSVERGSYNEQFF.

This clonotype was seen repeatedly, ten times or more. This chain joins TRBV29-1 and TRBJ2-2; D assignment may be TRBD1 or TRBD2 (5 bases each). Germline assignment: CDR1 SQVTM and CDR2 ANQGSEA. Trimming removed 5 bases from V and 0 bases from J, with 13 bases in between. The CDR3 sequence is 15 residues long. The CDR3, as DNA: TGCAGCGTTTATGGGACGGCTTCGAACACCGGGGAGCTGTTTTTT. It yields the protein CSVYGTASNTGELFF.

In this sample, this clonotype turned up many times. V and J are TRBV27 and TRBJ2-4; 8 bases agree with TRBD1. Germline-derived CDR1 and CDR2 are MNHEY and SMNVEV (reference sequence). CDR3 size: 16 residues. The V and J ends lost 0 bases and 7 bases, in that order; junction bases with no gene match: 8. The CDR3 DNA reads as TGTGCCAGCAGTTTATCCAGCCTGACAGGGGCGAACATTCAGTACTTC. Its translation is CASSLSSLTGANIQYF.

This clonotype was counted ten times or more. This chain joins TRBV6-2 or TRBV6-3 and TRBJ2-2; D gene uncertain. CDR1 is MNHEY and CDR2 is SVGEGT in the germline V gene. Trimming cost V 7 bases and J 4 bases, with 13 bases left between them. The CDR3 extends over 14 amino acids. The CDR3 here is CASTHLWSTGELFF. The CDR3, as DNA: TGTGCCAGCACCCACCTGTGGAGCACCGGGGAGCTGTTTTTT.

In regard to this clonotype: A much larger clone lies one base from this, so it may be a read error. The chain joins TRBV4-1 to TRBJ1-2; 7 nucleotides match TRBD1. CDR3 length: 16 amino acids. Germline V gene lookup returns CDR1 MGHRA and CDR2 YSYEKL. With 3 bases clipped from V and 3 bases from J, the junction kept 10 bases outside the gene matches. The CDR3: CASSHPGQGDYYGYTF. The DNA for the CDR3 is TGCGCCAGCAGCCACCCGGGGCAGGGGGATTACTATGGCTACACCTTC.

This clonotype appeared many times. The J gene is TRBJ1-5, the V gene TRBV6-5, with D possibly matching TRBD1 (6 bases). CDR1 MNHEY and CDR2 SVGAGI come from the germline V gene. This CDR3 is built from 15 residues. The V and J ends lost 2 bases and 1 base respectively, with 9 bases between them. Here the CDR3 reads CASSYGTGSNQPQHF. The DNA for the CDR3 is TGTGCCAGCAGTTACGGAACAGGGAGCAATCAGCCCCAGCATTTT.

The DNA of the CDR3 is TGTGCCAGCAGCCCGGGACAGAGGACCGGGGAGCTGTTTTTT. Encoded protein: CASSPGQRTGELFF. The V and J genes are TRBV7-3 and TRBJ2-2; 7 bases line up with TRBD1. V was pared by 5 bases and J by 5 bases, with 5 bases of the junction left unmatched. Germline CDR1 and CDR2: SGHTA and FQGTGA. The CDR3 length is 14 residues.

This clonotype was found many times. The chain joins TRBV12-3 or TRBV12-4 to TRBJ2-3; D is unresolved. V was clipped by 6 bases and J by 6 bases, with 19 bases between them. The CDR3 length is 15 residues. CDR3 region: CASSPPGRSDDTQYF. CDR3 nucleotides: TGTGCCAGCAGCCCCCCGGGTCGGTCGGATGATACGCAGTATTTT.

This clonotype came up many times. CDR3 in amino acids: CASSPGTPNTEAFF. CDR3 DNA: TGTGCCAGCAGCCCCGGGACTCCGAACACTGAAGCTTTCTTT. This chain uses TRBV12-3 or TRBV12-4 with TRBJ1-1, with a possible D match to TRBD1 (5 bases). The CDR3 extends over 14 amino acids. V lost 6 bases to trimming and J lost 1 base, with 12 bases between them.

This clonotype was counted many times. The chain links TRBV6-5 to TRBJ1-2, with no clear D. The germline V gene encodes CDR1 MNHEY and CDR2 SVGAGI. Between the trimmed V and J ends, which lost 0 bases and 3 bases, there was a span of 8 bases. This CDR3 is 14 amino acids long. CDR3 in amino acids: CASSYSNGHYGYTF. The CDR3 DNA sequence: TGTGCCAGCAGTTACTCGAATGGACACTATGGCTACACCTTC.

This clonotype has at least ten counts. The chain uses TRBV7-8 and TRBJ2-1; TRBD2 might be the D (7 bases). V shed 4 bases and J shed 8 bases, with 21 bases lying between them. The CDR3 contains 16 residues. Germline CDR1 and CDR2: SGHVS and FQNEAQ. The CDR3: CASSSLSSGGGDEQFF. The CDR3 nucleotides are TGTGCCAGCAGCTCTCTTTCTAGCGGAGGGGGAGATGAGCAGTTCTTC.

This clonotype appeared many times. The chain couples TRBV27 to TRBJ2-3, with D tentatively TRBD2 (6 bases). The germline gives CDR1 MNHEY, CDR2 SMNVEV (reference sequence). This CDR3 spans 14 amino acids. V lost 2 bases and J 2 bases, leaving 8 bases between the germline ends. The CDR3 DNA reads TGTGCCAGCAGTTTACGACTAGTCACAGATACGCAGTATTTT. Translation gives CASSLRLVTDTQYF.

Many counts were recorded for this clonotype. The rearrangement links TRBV20-1 to TRBJ2-3, with 9 bases identical to TRBD2. The CDR3 covers 15 residues. The V segment lost 1 base and the J segment 2 bases; nucleotides outside the gene matches: 4. Looked up from germline, CDR1 is DFQATT and CDR2 is SNEGSKA (reference sequence). CDR3: CSARGSGRPTDTQYF. CDR3 bases: TGCAGTGCTAGAGGAAGCGGGAGGCCCACAGATACGCAGTATTTT.

This clonotype was found many times. This rearrangement joins TRBV5-1 to TRBJ2-1; D gene uncertain. CDR1 is SGHRS and CDR2 is YFSETQ in the germline V gene. V gave up 0 bases and J gave up 6 bases, with 7 bases separating them. This CDR3 spans 13 amino acids. CDR3 sequence reads: CASSLAPVNEQFF. Written as DNA, the CDR3 is TGCGCCAGCAGCTTGGCTCCGGTCAATGAGCAGTTCTTC.

This clonotype has a count of ten or more. J is TRBJ1-3 and V is TRBV9, with D perhaps TRBD1 (6 bases). V lost 4 bases and J 4 bases, leaving 24 bases between the germline ends. The CDR3 spans 18 residues. The germline CDR1 and CDR2 sequences are SGDLS and YYNGEE. DNA for the CDR3: TGTGCCAGCAGCCACTCGAGGGGCAGGGGAGGATACGGAAACACCATATATTTT. Protein: CASSHSRGRGGYGNTIYF.

The chain links TRBV7-8 to TRBJ1-1; 10 positions agree with TRBD1. The CDR3 sequence is 15 residues long. Germline CDR1 SGHVS, CDR2 FQNEAQ. Trimming took 0 bases from V and 11 from J; bases not matched to a gene: 9. CDR3 loop: CASSLAMTGGSRAFF. The CDR3 DNA is TGTGCCAGCAGCTTAGCCATGACAGGGGGCAGTAGGGCTTTCTTT.

This clonotype was counted a few times. The chain couples TRBV7-8 to TRBJ2-7, with 7 bases that match TRBD1. CDR3 length: 15 residues. The J segment lost 0 bases and the V segment lost 2 bases, leaving 4 bases of the junction unmatched. From germline, CDR1 is SGHVS and CDR2 FQNEAQ. The CDR3 DNA reads TGTGCCAGCAGCTTAAACCGGGACAGCTCCTACGAGCAGTACTTC. Its translation is CASSLNRDSSYEQYF.

This clonotype was counted many times. The chain uses TRBV20-1 and TRBJ1-5; TRBD1 aligns across 8 bases. CDR3 length: 15 residues. Unmatched junction bases numbered 6, after V lost 5 bases and J lost 0 bases. Germline V gene lookup returns CDR1 DFQATT and CDR2 SNEGSKA (reference sequence). CDR3 coding DNA: TGCAGTGCTTTCAGGGGGCGCGGTAGCAATCAGCCCCAGCATTTT. It specifies CSAFRGRGSNQPQHF.

The sample holds many counts of this clonotype. The gene calls are TRBV7-2 and TRBJ1-2; D unclear. The CDR3 consists of 12 residues. Trimming stripped 5 bases from V and 5 bases from J, with 9 bases between. Germline CDR1 and CDR2: SGHTA and FQGNSA. Written as DNA, the CDR3 is TGTGCCAGCAGCCCCCGACGGTATGGCTACACCTTC. Translated: CASSPRRYGYTF. Supplemented by reference TRBV7-2 and TRBJ1-2, the full variable domain reads GAGVSQSPSNKVTEKGKDVELRCDPISGHTALYWYRQSLGQGLEFLIYFQGNSAPDKSGLPSDRFSAERTGGSVSTLTIQRTQQEDSAVYLCASSPRRYGYTFGSGTRLTVV.

This clonotype was recorded many times. The chain combines TRBV7-9 with TRBJ1-5; TRBD1 is a possible D gene (5 bases). CDR3 length: 14 amino acids. Germline V gene sequence: CDR1 SEHNR, CDR2 FQNEAQ (reference sequence). Trimming removed 1 base from V and 7 bases from J, with 11 bases in between. Here the CDR3 DNA reads TGTGCCAGCAGCTTAGGGGACCCACGCCAGCCCCAGCATTTT. It encodes CASSLGDPRQPQHF.

This clonotype was recorded many times. The V call is TRBV5-1, the J call TRBJ1-1; D is uncertain. The CDR3 covers 12 residues. The V gene lost 1 base and the J gene lost 5 bases, with 6 bases spanning the gap. Germline V gene sequence: CDR1 SGHRS, CDR2 YFSETQ. The CDR3 is CASSLSRTEAFF. As DNA, the CDR3 is TGCGCCAGCAGCTTGTCGAGGACTGAAGCTTTCTTT.

A word on this clonotype: Given a much more abundant clone one base away, this may be a read error. V gene TRBV5-4 combines with J gene TRBJ1-1; D is uncertain. This CDR3 is built from 14 residues. Germline CDR1 reads SGHNT; CDR2 reads YYREEE (reference sequence). The V and J ends lost 4 bases and 1 base respectively, with 11 bases between them. The CDR3 protein is CASSPRLRNTEAFF. DNA for the CDR3: TGTGCCAGCAGCCCCAGACTAAGGAACACTGAAGCTTTCTTT.

This clonotype appeared many times. This sequence joins TRBV5-1 and TRBJ1-1; 7 bases match TRBD1. This CDR3 is built from 14 residues. The V gene end was trimmed by 2 bases and the J gene end by 6 bases; junction bases not matched to a gene: 7. Germline CDR1 is SGHRS and CDR2 is YFSETQ. The DNA of the CDR3 is TGCGCCAGCAGCTTTGACAGGGTGAGGGCTGAAGCTTTCTTT. Its translation is CASSFDRVRAEAFF.

This clonotype was observed many times. J is TRBJ2-5 and V is TRBV25-1; D is perhaps TRBD1 (6 bases). CDR1 is MGHDK and CDR2 is SYGVNS in the germline V gene. V dropped 2 bases and J dropped 5 bases, with 12 bases sitting between them. CDR3 length: 14 amino acids. The CDR3 DNA follows: TGTGCCAGCAGTGAAACAGGGCCTACGGAGACCCAGTACTTC. Protein: CASSETGPTETQYF. Drawing the rest from reference TRBV25-1 and TRBJ2-5, the complete variable domain is EADIYQTPRYLVIGTGKKITLECSQTMGHDKMYWYQQDPGMELHLIHYSYGVNSTEKGDLSSESTVSRIRTEHFPLTLESARPSHTSQYLCASSETGPTETQYFGPGTRLLVL.

CDR3 loop: CASSLRASGPDTQYF. DNA of the CDR3: TGTGCCAGCAGCTTACGGGCGAGCGGGCCCGATACGCAGTATTTT. The V and J genes are TRBV7-3 and TRBJ2-3; D is perhaps TRBD2 (6 bases). Germline CDR1 SGHTA, CDR2 FQGTGA. Trimming stripped 2 bases from V and 6 bases from J, with 15 bases between. The CDR3 extends over 15 amino acids.

This clonotype came up many times. The rearrangement links TRBV9 to TRBJ2-1, with 11 bases matching TRBD2. This CDR3 comprises 14 residues. CDR1 and CDR2 from the germline V gene are SGDLS and YYNGEE. Unmatched junction bases numbered 7, after V lost 5 bases and J lost 9 bases. The CDR3 sequence: CASRSTSGRGEQFF. The CDR3 nucleotides are TGTGCCAGCAGAAGTACTAGCGGGAGAGGTGAGCAGTTCTTC.

The chain recombines TRBV4-3 with TRBJ1-4, with D possibly TRBD1 on 5 matching bases. CDR1 and CDR2 (germline): LGHNA, YSLEER. V was trimmed by 1 base and J by 4 bases, leaving 10 bases between them. The CDR3 sequence is 15 residues long. The CDR3: CASSQGDRLNEKLFF. Written as DNA, the CDR3 is TGCGCCAGCAGCCAAGGGGACCGGCTTAATGAAAAACTGTTTTTT.

Worth noting for this clonotype: This may arise from a read error, as a much more abundant clone is one base away. DNA of the CDR3: TGTGCCACCAGCTCACGGACTAGCGGGAGGGCCCGTTCCTACAATGAGCAGTTCTTC. As protein: CATSSRTSGRARSYNEQFF. The chain is built from TRBV7-1 and TRBJ2-1, with TRBD2 matching 15 bases. TRBV7-1 is an ORF; its function is uncertain. The length of the CDR3 is 19 residues.